Each of the 17 T cell receptor beta chains below was sequenced from the same sample in a study of T cells in Graves' hyperthyroidism and ophthalmopathy. What was amplified from RNA transcripts were TCR beta CDR3 regions. Carried out on the TCR CDR3, a first-round RT-PCR used the HTBI primer set. TCRdb itself ran the multiplex PCR reads through MiXCR, one entry per CDR3 protein. The sample carries more than 550,000 distinct CDR3 sequences, around 20% recorded once. Sequenced input: blood. The receptors were gathered from a woman in her 50s with Graves' hyperthyroidism that later progressed to Graves' ophthalmopathy.

The chain links TRBV11-2 to TRBJ1-2; D is undetermined. Trimming removed 1 base from V and 3 bases from J, with 24 bases in between. This CDR3 has 19 residues. The germline CDR1 and CDR2 sequences are SGHAT and FQNNGV. The DNA of the CDR3 is TGTGCCAGCAGCTTAGTGGTGTCTACCCCCGTCCCTTTTGACTATGGCTACACCTTC. Translated, it gives CASSLVVSTPVPFDYGYTF.

V gene TRBV6-5 combines with J gene TRBJ2-3, with 11 positions matching TRBD2. V was pared by 2 bases and J by 2 bases, with 3 bases of the junction left unmatched. CDR1 and CDR2 from the germline V gene are MNHEY and SVGAGI. The CDR3 totals 16 residues. CDR3 region: CASSYGLAGITDTQYF. The CDR3 nucleotides are TGTGCCAGCAGTTACGGACTAGCGGGCATCACAGATACGCAGTATTTT.

This clonotype was detected ten times or more. The rearrangement joins TRBV7-9 to TRBJ2-7; TRBD2 might be the D (5 bases). Trimming removed 2 bases at V and 1 base at J, with 12 bases between. This CDR3 comprises 15 residues. The germline V gene encodes CDR1 SEHNR and CDR2 FQNEAQ (reference sequence). The CDR3 DNA reads TGTGCCAGCAGCTTAATGGCAAGGGAGTCCTACGAGCAGTACTTC. Its translation is CASSLMARESYEQYF.

Many counts were recorded for this clonotype. The genes are TRBV29-1 and TRBJ1-5, with no clear D. Germline CDR1 and CDR2: SQVTM and ANQGSEA. This CDR3 has 15 residues. V gave up 5 bases and J gave up 3 bases, with 17 bases separating them. CDR3 nucleotide sequence: TGCAGCGTTCAAGTGGCGGGAACGGCCAATCAGCCCCAGCATTTT. The encoded protein is CSVQVAGTANQPQHF.

This clonotype was detected ten times or more. The V call is TRBV11-2, the J call TRBJ2-7, with 13 bases identical to TRBD2. Unmatched junction bases numbered 8, after V lost 0 bases and J lost 0 bases. Germline assignment: CDR1 SGHAT and CDR2 FQNNGV. The CDR3 is 19 residues long. CDR3 in amino acids: CASSLDFGTSGGASYEQYF. The DNA for the CDR3 is TGTGCCAGCAGCTTAGATTTTGGCACTAGCGGGGGGGCCTCCTACGAGCAGTACTTC.

This clonotype was seen at least ten times. V is TRBV7-2 and J is TRBJ1-5; no definite D call. Germline values: CDR1 SGHTA, CDR2 FQGNSA. V dropped 5 bases and J dropped 4 bases, with 12 bases sitting between them. The CDR3 is 14 residues long. CDR3 in amino acids: CASSPYVGNQPQHF. For the CDR3, the DNA is TGTGCCAGCAGCCCATACGTGGGGAATCAGCCCCAGCATTTT.

This clonotype was detected a few times. The chain carries TRBV6-1 and TRBJ1-2; D perhaps matches TRBD1 (5 bases). The CDR3 has 16 residues. V lost 0 bases and J 0 bases, leaving 11 bases between the germline ends. The germline V gene encodes CDR1 MNHNS and CDR2 SASEGT. The CDR3 DNA sequence: TGTGCCAGCAGTGAAGCGCGAGGGGAGACTAACTATGGCTACACCTTC. This sequence encodes CASSEARGETNYGYTF.

This clonotype was counted many times. The chain carries TRBV20-1 and TRBJ1-6; D perhaps matches TRBD1 (5 bases). V was pared by 6 bases and J by 4 bases, with 10 bases between. CDR1 DFQATT and CDR2 SNEGSKA come from the germline V gene (reference sequence). The CDR3 is made up of 13 amino acids. The CDR3 coding sequence is TGCAGTGCCGCGGGGGAATATAATTCACCCCTCCACTTT. Encoded protein: CSAAGEYNSPLHF.

The chain couples TRBV2 to TRBJ2-1; D unclear. The V end lost 8 bases, the J end lost 6 bases, and 14 bases lay between the germline ends. Looked up from germline, CDR1 is SNHLY and CDR2 is FYNNEI. This CDR3 has 13 residues. The DNA for the CDR3 is TGTGCCAGCGGGATCTCCGTAAGCAATGAGCAGTTCTTC. Protein: CASGISVSNEQFF.

The V call is TRBV11-2, the J call TRBJ1-6, with D unclear. The germline V gene encodes CDR1 SGHAT and CDR2 FQNNGV. CDR3 size: 17 residues. Trimming left V 3 bases short and J 3 bases short, with 15 bases between. DNA of the CDR3: TGTGCCAGCAGCTTCGCTCCACGATGGGGCTATAATTCACCCCTCCACTTT. The encoded protein is CASSFAPRWGYNSPLHF.

This clonotype showed up many times. The V call is TRBV20-1, the J call TRBJ2-3; TRBD2 might be the D (6 bases). V was pared by 1 base and J by 2 bases, with 19 bases between. The germline gives CDR1 DFQATT, CDR2 SNEGSKA (reference sequence). The CDR3 length is 17 residues. CDR3 DNA: TGCAGTGCTAGAGCTCGAGGAGCGGGCCCTTTCACAGATACGCAGTATTTT. This encodes CSARARGAGPFTDTQYF.

In this sample, this clonotype turned up a few times. The genes are TRBV20-1 and TRBJ2-2, with TRBD2 as a possible D gene (7 bases). CDR1 and CDR2 (germline): DFQATT, SNEGSKA (reference sequence). The CDR3 is made up of 15 amino acids. Trimming took 3 bases from V and 5 from J, leaving 16 bases between them. The CDR3 DNA reads TGCAGTGCTAGCCCGGGGGGCTTAATTACCGGGGAGCTGTTTTTT. Translating gives CSASPGGLITGELFF.

Many counts were recorded for this clonotype. DNA of the CDR3: TGTGCCAGCAGCGCGGAAGGCGGTTTAGGCGAGCAGTACTTC. This codes for CASSAEGGLGEQYF. The V gene is TRBV11-2, the J gene TRBJ2-7; D is unclear. Germline CDR1 and CDR2: SGHAT and FQNNGV. The V end lost 5 bases, the J end lost 6 bases, and 17 bases lay between the germline ends. The CDR3 contains 14 residues.

The J gene is TRBJ1-3, the V gene TRBV20-1; D is unresolved. This CDR3 is 12 amino acids long. Trimming removed 1 base from V and 1 base from J, with 2 bases in between. Germline CDR1 and CDR2: DFQATT and SNEGSKA (reference sequence). In DNA, the CDR3 is TGCAGTGCTAGAGCTTCTGGAAACACCATATATTTT. Its protein product is CSARASGNTIYF.

The V and J genes are TRBV3-1 and TRBJ2-2, with no clear D. The V and J ends lost 4 bases and 0 bases respectively, with 15 bases between them. The CDR3 is 17 amino acids. CDR1 and CDR2 (germline): LGHDT, YNNKEL (reference sequence). The CDR3 DNA sequence: TGTGCCAGCAGCCCCGATGCTCACCCATCGAACACCGGGGAGCTGTTTTTT. Its protein is CASSPDAHPSNTGELFF.

This clonotype was seen many times. The rearrangement joins TRBV20-1 to TRBJ1-2; 8 bases align to TRBD1. Germline assignment: CDR1 DFQATT and CDR2 SNEGSKA (reference sequence). The CDR3 length is 14 residues. V lost 3 bases and J lost 4; bases outside the gene matches: 7. The CDR3 DNA follows: TGCAGTGCTAGTTTGACAGGGGAGGGCTATGGCTACACCTTC. Residues: CSASLTGEGYGYTF.

This clonotype was counted only a few times. The chain is built from TRBV15 and TRBJ1-4, with 9 positions matching TRBD1. The CDR3 length is 14 residues. Germline V CDR1 and CDR2: LNHNV, YYDKDF (reference sequence). The ends lost 0 bases at V and 15 bases at J; junction bases unmatched: 8. For the CDR3, the DNA is TGTGCCACCAGCAGAGAGGGACAGGGCTACGAATTGTTTTTT. Translated: CATSREGQGYELFF. Looking up the rest from reference TRBV15 and TRBJ1-4 gives the full variable domain: DAMVIQNPRYQVTQFGKPVTLSCSQTLNHNVMYWYQQKSSQAPKLLFHYYDKDFNNEADTPDNFQSRRPNTSFCFLDIRSPGLGDTAMYLCATSREGQGYELFFGSGTQLSVL.